This T cell receptor (beta chain) appears in the sequencing data of a study of blood T cell repertoires in COVID-19. Trimming took 5 bases from V and 5 from J, leaving 11 bases between them. Germline loops: CDR1 LGHDT, CDR2 YNNKEL (reference sequence). The CDR3 is made up of 13 amino acids. Original data processing: How many nucleated cells were present was estimated from reference gene primer amplification. TCRdb keeps only in-frame clones here, not all; method: immunoSEQ multiplex PCR. V, J and clone size derive from that table, while D and trimming were established from the DNA sequence. The sample yields 90,000 or so clones, roughly nine tenths seen once.

Input material: peripheral blood. The rearrangement joins TRBV3-1 (or the pseudogene TRBV3-2) to TRBJ2-3; tentative D call: TRBD1 (6 bases). This TCR was sampled from a woman between 55 and 75 years old with COVID-19, enrolled during active disease. The CDR3 region is CASSSQGLDTQYF. CDR3 sequence (DNA): TGTGCCAGCAGCTCCCAGGGGCTAGATACGCAGTATTTT.